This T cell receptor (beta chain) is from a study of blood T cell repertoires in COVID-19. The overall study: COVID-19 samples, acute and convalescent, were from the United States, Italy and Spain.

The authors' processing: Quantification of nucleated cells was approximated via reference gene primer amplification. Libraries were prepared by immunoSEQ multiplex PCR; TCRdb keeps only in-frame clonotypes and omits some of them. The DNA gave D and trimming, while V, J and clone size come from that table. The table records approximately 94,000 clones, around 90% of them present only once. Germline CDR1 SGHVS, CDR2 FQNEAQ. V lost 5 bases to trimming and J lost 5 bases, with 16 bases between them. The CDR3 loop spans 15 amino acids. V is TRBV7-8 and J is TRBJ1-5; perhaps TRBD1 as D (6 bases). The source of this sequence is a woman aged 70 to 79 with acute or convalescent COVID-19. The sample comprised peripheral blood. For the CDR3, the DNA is TGTGCCAGCAGCAGTAAAACAGGGATCTATCAGCCCCAGCATTTT. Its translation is CASSSKTGIYQPQHF.